This entry describes one T cell receptor beta chain. No antigen is known for it. Per-nucleotide qualities are absent, and no much larger clonotype sits a single base away. In the prospective study, participants were about 18 to 90 years old, resided in 20 to 30 geographic areas of the United States, and were enrolled through a virtual design. In the prospective study, cohorts were assigned on the basis of participant-reported clinical history obtained from a screening survey and a study questionnaire. For ImmuneRACE Cohort 3, a participant was defined as recovered based on two consecutive negative NP/OP PCR tests, clearance by a healthcare professional, or resolution of symptoms. In the prospective study, mobile phlebotomists collected whole blood, serum and a nasopharyngeal or oropharyngeal swab from each participant. Over a roughly 2-month period, participants in the prospective study had the option of providing additional blood draws and questionnaires. Before DNA extraction, blood samples from the prospective study were shipped at room temperature or frozen.

This entry is derived from a study of blood T cell repertoires in COVID-19 (TCRdb year 2020). For the wider study: Samples covering the acute and convalescent phases of COVID-19 were provided by collaborators in the United States, Italy and Spain. The prospective study material was composed of cDNA or gDNA derived from T cells, B-cell-depleted T cells, or PBMCs. Deeply sampled blood TCRbeta repertoires from subjects exposed to, actively infected with, or recovered from COVID-19 were included in the dataset. The repertoires were made available in a free public database intended to serve as a resource for research on the immune response to SARS-CoV-2. Samples were obtained from the ongoing ImmuneRACE study (first 160 participants) and from approximately 1,200 subjects provided by 6 global collaborators. A de-identified subject ID, COVID-19 status, age in years and sex were almost always included in the sample metadata. Where available, HLA class I and class II types were obtained from metadata supplied by the sample provider rather than from assay-based typing. Findings and caveats that apply to the study as a whole: How much clinical and demographic metadata was included differed by source and by participant, and the metadata was provided uncurated.

The immunoSEQ Assay, a bias-controlled multiplex PCR, was used to amplify TCRbeta CDR3 regions from genomic DNA. The published analysis was carried out like this. Nucleated cell counts per sample were estimated from amplification of reference gene primers within the assay. To quantify the absolute abundance of each unique TCRbeta CDR3 rearrangement, sequence reads were collapsed and filtered. For each sample, productive Simpson clonality was calculated as the square root of Simpson's diversity index over productive rearrangements. TCRdb obtained this table from immuneACCESS and retained in-frame rearrangements with V and J assigned. These tables miss some clones; where compared with another copy, unresolved V genes account for less than half of the shortfall, and the remainder is unexplained. The V and J calls and clone size were taken over from that table, and D and trimming were inferred from the DNA. For this sample there are approximately 490,000 clones; about 88% appear just once. The ten largest clones take up approximately 8% of the sample.

The sample consisted of PBMCs or T cells enriched from blood (not recorded which). The receptor was derived from a woman aged 55-70 years who had recovered from COVID-19.

The DNA sequence is as follows: TGTGCCAGCAGCGACTCGCAGATCTCTGGAAACACCATATATTTT. The encoded protein is CASSDSQISGNTIYF. Here the chain combines TRBV25-1 and TRBJ1-3, with an unclear D gene assignment. The V and J ends are trimmed by 6 bases and 0 bases, leaving 12 bases between them. CDR1 MGHDK and CDR2 SYGVNS are derived from the germline V gene. The CDR3 measures 15 amino acids from cysteine to phenylalanine. Of the read, only the CDR3 DNA is kept; its 45 bases are in frame from base 1.